This TCR beta chain is drawn from a study of shared clonotypes between healthy human individuals. This clone turned up a few times. The naive CD8 fraction comprised CD45RO-negative cells positively selected for CCR7 and excluded terminally differentiated effector memory CD45RA+ cells. Trimming removed 3 bases at V and 5 bases at J, with 11 bases between. Germline V lookup: CDR1 MNHEY, CDR2 SMNVEV (reference sequence). The CDR3 is 14 amino acids. TCRdb keeps only in-frame clones here, not all; method: immunoSEQ multiplex PCR. The data contain around 1.9 million clones, roughly 91% of them singletons. Specimen: naive CD8+ T cells from PBMCs. The source is a young man in good health. Some clones in this sample may be carry-over from other donors' samples. The V and J genes are TRBV27 and TRBJ2-1; D gene unclear. DNA of the CDR3: TGTGCCAGCAGTTTTCCGGGCCGGAACAATGAGCAGTTCTTC. Protein product: CASSFPGRNNEQFF.